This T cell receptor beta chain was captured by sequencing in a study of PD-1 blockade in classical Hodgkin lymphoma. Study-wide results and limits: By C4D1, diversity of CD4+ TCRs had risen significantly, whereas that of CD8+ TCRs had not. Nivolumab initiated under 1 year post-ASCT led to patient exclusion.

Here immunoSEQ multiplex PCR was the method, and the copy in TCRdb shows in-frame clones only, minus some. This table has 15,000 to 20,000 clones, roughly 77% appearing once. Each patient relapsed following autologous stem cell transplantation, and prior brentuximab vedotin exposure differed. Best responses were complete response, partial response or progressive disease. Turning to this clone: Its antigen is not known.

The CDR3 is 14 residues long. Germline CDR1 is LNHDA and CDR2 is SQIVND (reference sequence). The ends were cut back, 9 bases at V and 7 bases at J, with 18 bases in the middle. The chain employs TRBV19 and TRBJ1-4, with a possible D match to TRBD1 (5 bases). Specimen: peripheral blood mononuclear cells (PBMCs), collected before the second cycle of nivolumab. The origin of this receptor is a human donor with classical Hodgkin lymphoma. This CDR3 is CASGAGGSGEKLFF. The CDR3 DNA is TGTGCCAGCGGTGCGGGGGGGAGCGGTGAAAAACTGTTTTTT.